The rows below give T cell receptor beta chains drawn from one sample of a study of blood T cell repertoires in COVID-19. Measured with immunoSEQ multiplex PCR; TCRdb has only the in-frame clones, and not every one. This table has 200,000 to 250,000 clones, 75% to 90% appearing once. The sample was peripheral blood. These receptors all stem from a man aged 25 to 45 who had recovered from COVID-19. Each CDR3 is given without its conserved first and last residue.

v_gene	j_gene	CDR3aa
TRBV13	TRBJ1-6	ASSLTPQGRLH
TRBV27	TRBJ1-2	ASSLSAGSSYGYT
TRBV19	TRBJ1-2	ASSKRGGQSTLYGYT
TRBV19	TRBJ1-1	AILGAGNTEAF
TRBV27	TRBJ2-3	ASTIPGGLTQY
TRBV27	TRBJ2-3	ASSFRPTSGAADTQY
TRBV4-1	TRBJ1-5	ASSPLQGIGNQPQH
TRBV23-1	TRBJ1-5	ASVPGQGNQPQH
TRBV6-2/TRBV6-3	TRBJ2-1	ASRPRTSGGNNEQF
TRBV18	TRBJ2-1	ASSPPHGQGNNNEQF
TRBV18	TRBJ2-7	ASSPPLMQGTTYEQY
TRBV19	TRBJ2-1	ASSIDLQQAYNEQF
TRBV25-1	TRBJ1-4	ASSGGVSWF
TRBV11-2	TRBJ1-1	ASSLGGQGENTEAF
TRBV18	TRBJ2-7	ASSPGTGYRYEQY
TRBV19	TRBJ2-7	ACGQGPYEQY
TRBV6-7	TRBJ2-5	ASSYSPGDPEGQETQY
TRBV4-3	TRBJ2-1	ASSQEGGNEQF
TRBV10-2	TRBJ1-5	ASSGGAVGNQPQH
TRBV5-4	TRBJ2-2	ASSPLGGQDTGELF
TRBV15	TRBJ1-5	ATSRPGQGVSNQPQH
TRBV7-9	TRBJ1-1	ASSYMGDSIIGAPF
TRBV7-9	TRBJ1-2	ASSLIKGQSYGYT
TRBV21-1	TRBJ1-2	ASSPPVKRATNYGYT
TRBV6-6	TRBJ1-1	ASSSFDRGLAF
TRBV6-1	TRBJ1-2	ASSEASDRVNYGYT
TRBV24-1	TRBJ1-2	ATSDPGGRQGLERYT
TRBV27	TRBJ2-2	ASSSKPRDRSAELGTGELF
TRBV5-5	TRBJ1-3	ASSLVQGYGNTIY
TRBV6-5	TRBJ2-3	ATSRDRDSTDTQY
TRBV7-2	TRBJ2-7	ASRGVRLAGTYEQY
TRBV12-5	TRBJ1-2	ASGPGQFGYT
TRBV3-1/TRBV3-2	TRBJ1-1	ASSQDLERGTEAF
TRBV9	TRBJ1-6	ASSVEGGQGNSPLH
TRBV29-1	TRBJ1-2	SVAGGVKIYNYGYT
TRBV5-3	TRBJ2-2	ARSLEGQGTTGELF
TRBV18	TRBJ1-4	ASSKDRGRSNEKLF
TRBV5-6	TRBJ1-5	ASSFPGDNQPQH
TRBV3-1/TRBV3-2	TRBJ2-1	ASSHSEVLLEQF
TRBV7-2	TRBJ2-3	ASSLLAGATDTQY
TRBV12-3/TRBV12-4	TRBJ1-1	ASSFGSVEAF
TRBV3-1/TRBV3-2	TRBJ1-4	ASSQDPGTGGEKLF
TRBV3-1/TRBV3-2	TRBJ2-5	ASSQAPGSQY
TRBV4-1	TRBJ2-1	ASSPGKAVVAYNEQF
TRBV4-3	TRBJ1-6	ASSQAAATSWNSPLH
TRBV15	TRBJ1-2	ATSRGEGGKDGYT
TRBV6-1	TRBJ2-4	ASSALSALAKNIQY